The source of this T cell receptor beta chain is a study of blood T cell repertoires in COVID-19. Overall study context: Acute and convalescent COVID-19 specimens originated in the United States, Italy and Spain. The cDNA or gDNA used as material had been derived from T cells, B-cell-depleted T cells, or PBMCs.

Per the germline V gene, CDR1 is SNHLY and CDR2 is FYNNEI. Between the trimmed V and J ends, which lost 4 bases and 4 bases, there was a span of 10 bases. The CDR3 length is 13 residues. Original handling: Reference gene primer amplification yielded estimated nucleated cell counts. Sequencing was performed with immunoSEQ multiplex PCR; in TCRdb, only in-frame clones are kept and a portion is missing. For V, J and clone size, that table is used; D and trimming come from the DNA. The sample includes 100,000 or so clones, 87% of them seen just once. The specimen was peripheral blood. The clonotype was recovered from a woman in her 30s with acute or convalescent COVID-19. This chain connects TRBV2 to TRBJ1-2; D is ambiguous. The CDR3 sequence: CASSGREGYGYTF. In nucleotides, the CDR3 is TGTGCCAGCAGTGGGAGGGAAGGCTATGGCTACACCTTC.